Listed below are T cell receptor beta chains from one sample, sequenced in a study of regulatory T cells in long-lasting Graves disease. TCRdb re-analysed the multiplex PCR reads in MiXCR, keeping a single row per CDR3 protein. This table has a few hundred thousand distinct CDR3 sequences, less than 15% appearing once. These data also featured in a second study, about T cells in Graves' hyperthyroidism and ophthalmopathy.

Source: peripheral blood mononuclear cells (PBMCs), taken at new diagnosis, from a patient treated with antithyroid drugs. Source of these receptors: a man aged 30-40 years with Graves disease. The CDR3 runs from the conserved cysteine through the conserved F or W.

v_gene,len,CDR3aa
TRBV5-6,13,CASSAMGAETQYF
TRBV3-1,19,CASSQSTGPSASHGDEQFF
TRBV5-1,14,CASSLDGLRETQYF
TRBV13,14,CASSLVAGVMPLHF
TRBV28,14,CASSWTSGRAEQFF
TRBV2,14,CANHLGRGNEKLFF
TRBV2,12,CARRDRGDEQFF
TRBV7-9,17,CASLSTERRILQETQYF
TRBV12-3/TRBV12-4,13,CASSHVISNEQFF
TRBV3-1,16,CASSHFRTSPNYGYTF
TRBV12-3/TRBV12-4,13,CASSLGIGSPLHF
TRBV14,16,CASSQVWGGPTDTQYF
TRBV10-3,14,CAITGGTGVTEAFF
TRBV29-1,12,CSVRGGTYEQYF